These 13 T cell receptor beta chains were sequenced from one sample in a study of T cells after yellow fever vaccination (dated by TCRdb to about 2019). Library preparation employed 5' RACE. Sequencer: Illumina HiSeq 2500. TCRdb applied fastp at Q25 and MiXCR to the public reads, then kept only in-frame beta chains. Identical CDR3 proteins give one entry, which carries the most common genes and DNA. The sample profile shows 510,000 or so distinct CDR3 sequences; under 25% of them were found once. Around 15% of the sample is held by the ten biggest clonotypes. What this sample's treatment or condition label stands for: live attenuated yellow fever vaccine strain. Source: PBMCs, taken 15 days after the yellow fever booster vaccination. Every receptor here comes from a man younger than 45 who received the YFV17D yellow fever vaccine.

The chain is built from TRBV7-2 and TRBJ2-7, with no clear D. The ends were cut back, 0 bases at V and 4 bases at J, with 7 bases in the middle. The V gene's germline CDR1 is SGHTA and CDR2 FQGNSA. The CDR3 has 13 residues. The CDR3: CASSLALGYEQYF. The DNA of the CDR3 is TGTGCCAGCAGCTTAGCCCTAGGGTACGAGCAGTACTTC.

This clonotype was detected a few times. This sequence joins TRBV5-6 and TRBJ2-1; 11 nucleotides agree with TRBD2. This CDR3 has 16 residues. V was pared by 1 base and J by 5 bases, with 5 bases of the junction left unmatched. Germline loops: CDR1 SGHDT, CDR2 YYEEEE. CDR3 amino acids: CASSLPGLAVNNEQFF. The CDR3 coding sequence is TGTGCCAGCAGCTTGCCGGGACTAGCGGTTAACAATGAGCAGTTCTTC.

This rearrangement joins TRBV5-4 to TRBJ2-7; 9 positions agree with TRBD1. The length of the CDR3 is 14 residues. From germline, CDR1 is SGHNT and CDR2 YYREEE (reference sequence). J was trimmed by 7 bases and V by 4 bases; bases with no gene match: 9. This CDR3 reads CASSTPGQGGEQYF. The CDR3 DNA reads TGTGCCAGCAGCACACCGGGACAGGGAGGGGAGCAGTACTTC. The full variable domain, in which reference TRBV5-4 and TRBJ2-7 provide the parts outside the CDR3, is ETGVTQSPTHLIKTRGQQVTLRCSSQSGHNTVSWYQQALGQGPQFIFQYYREEENGRGNFPPRFSGLQFPNYSSELNVNALELDDSALYLCASSTPGQGGEQYFGPGTRLTVT.

This rearrangement joins TRBV7-2 to TRBJ2-7, with D perhaps matching TRBD2 (6 bases). With 4 bases removed from V and 2 bases from J, the gap between germline ends came to 15 bases. Germline CDR1 SGHTA, CDR2 FQGNSA. The CDR3 is made up of 15 amino acids. The CDR3 is CASSSRREPAYEQYF. DNA for the CDR3: TGTGCCAGCAGCTCTCGACGGGAGCCCGCCTACGAGCAGTACTTC.

This chain links TRBV7-2 with TRBJ1-2; a possible D gene is TRBD1 (5 bases). The CDR3 is 11 residues long. V was clipped by 4 bases and J by 8 bases, with 8 bases between them. The germline V gene has CDR1 SGHTA and CDR2 FQGNSA. The CDR3 loop is CASSSWDGYTF. The CDR3 coding sequence is TGTGCCAGCAGCTCATGGGACGGCTACACCTTC.

V is TRBV7-2 and J is TRBJ2-2, with D unclear. This CDR3 contains 16 residues. Per germline, CDR1 SGHTA and CDR2 FQGNSA. Trimming left V 3 bases short and J 0 bases short, with 11 bases between. This CDR3 is CASSFGSPANTGELFF. The CDR3 nucleotides are TGTGCCAGCAGCTTCGGTTCGCCAGCGAACACCGGGGAGCTGTTTTTT.

The chain couples TRBV12-3 or TRBV12-4 to TRBJ2-4; 8 bases map to TRBD2. The CDR3 sequence is 18 residues long. This CDR3 is CTFSFEREFLEAKNIQYF. The CDR3 DNA follows: TGTACCTTCAGTTTCGAGCGGGAGTTTCTCGAAGCCAAAAACATTCAGTACTTC.

This clonotype was seen a handful of times. The chain carries TRBV7-2 and TRBJ1-4, with D perhaps TRBD1 (5 bases). V was shortened by 1 base and J by 7 bases, with 7 bases between the two germline ends. CDR3 size: 13 residues. Germline CDR1 and CDR2: SGHTA and FQGNSA. For the CDR3, the DNA is TGTGCCAGCAGCTTAGTGCAGGGTGAAAAACTGTTTTTT. It specifies CASSLVQGEKLFF. The whole variable domain, remainder taken from reference TRBV7-2 and TRBJ1-4, is GAGVSQSPSNKVTEKGKDVELRCDPISGHTALYWYRQSLGQGLEFLIYFQGNSAPDKSGLPSDRFSAERTGGSVSTLTIQRTQQEDSAVYLCASSLVQGEKLFFGSGTQLSVL.

This clonotype was detected only a few times. This may be a read error, as it is one base from a much larger clone. The chain joins TRBV9 to TRBJ2-1; D gene uncertain. Deletions cut 3 bases from V and 3 bases from J, with 4 bases between. This CDR3 region has 12 residues. CDR1 is SGDLS, CDR2 YYNGEE, per germline. This chain's CDR3 is CASSAHYNEQFF. The CDR3 DNA is TGTGCCAGCAGCGCCCACTACAATGAGCAGTTCTTC.

This clonotype was detected a few times. The chain links TRBV18 to TRBJ2-7, with D perhaps TRBD2 (6 bases). The CDR3 is 14 amino acids. The germline V gene has CDR1 KGHSH and CDR2 LQKENI. Trimming pared 5 bases from V and 3 bases from J, leaving 14 bases between. CDR3 nucleotides: TGTGCCAGCTCAAGGGACTCGATGTACTACGAGCAGTACTTC. Encoded protein: CASSRDSMYYEQYF.

This clonotype was seen at least ten times. The rearrangement uses TRBV12-3 or TRBV12-4 and TRBJ2-2, with D perhaps TRBD1 (5 bases). Deletions cut 9 bases from V and 0 bases from J, with 11 bases between. This CDR3 comprises 14 residues. The CDR3 spells CASLDSANTGELFF. CDR3 coding DNA: TGTGCCAGTCTTGACAGTGCGAACACCGGGGAGCTGTTTTTT.

This clonotype was seen a few times. The genes are TRBV4-2 and TRBJ2-1, with 10 bases aligning to TRBD2. The V gene end was trimmed by 2 bases and the J gene end by 0 bases; junction bases not matched to a gene: 10. In germline, CDR1 is LGHNA, CDR2 YNFKEQ. The CDR3 has 19 amino acids. CDR3 sequence reads: CASSQSGTSEKSSYNEQFF. CDR3 nucleotides: TGTGCCAGCAGCCAATCCGGGACTAGCGAGAAGAGCTCCTACAATGAGCAGTTCTTC.

This clonotype was picked up a small number of times. The rearrangement uses TRBV5-1 and TRBJ2-5; 7 positions match TRBD1. The CDR3 is 15 amino acids. Germline V lookup: CDR1 SGHRS, CDR2 YFSETQ. The V gene end was trimmed by 1 base and the J gene end by 5 bases; junction bases not matched to a gene: 8. The CDR3 loop reads CASSLLSDRLETQYF. CDR3 nucleotide sequence: TGCGCCAGCAGCTTGTTATCGGACAGGTTGGAGACCCAGTACTTC.